This TCR beta chain comes out of a study of CXCR3-negative and CXCR3-positive naive CD8 T cells. Overall study context: TRB reads totalled about 130 million, about 1.5 +/- 0.3 million per library. General observations from the study: TRBV-TRBJ usage matched between naive CXCR3-negative and CXCR3-positive cells but not between memory cells. Hydrophobicity of TRB CDR3s was greater in CXCR3-positive naive cells than in CXCR3-negative naive cells.

Libraries were UMI-labeled 5' RACE TRB cDNA. With the 5' RACE reads reprocessed, TCRdb shows one record per CDR3 protein and no DNA. The sample includes about 130,000 distinct CDR3 sequences. Researchers reported sorting every CD8+ T cell subset in triplicate, a few hundred thousand cells per sort. A word on this clonotype: No antigen is known for it.

The source material was naive CXCR3- CD8+ T cells from blood. The subset: CD45RO-CCR7+CD27+CD95- naive CD8+ T cells lacking CXCR3 (TNR3-). This sequence originates from a human donor in good health. Some clones in this sample may be carry-over from other donors' samples.

The CDR3 protein is CSVDRESSTDTQYF. J is TRBJ2-3 and V is TRBV29-1; TCRdb's assignment of TRBD1 cannot be checked, as there is no DNA. CDR1 and CDR2 from the germline V gene are SQVTM and ANQGSEA. The CDR3 contains 14 residues.